This T cell receptor beta chain was found in a study of Graves' ophthalmopathy and Graves' hyperthyroidism. Researchers took RNA transcripts and amplified TCR beta CDR3 regions from them. HTBI primers were used in a first-round RT-PCR, which preceded a second-round multiplex PCR. TCRdb used MiXCR to reprocess the multiplex PCR reads, holding one entry per CDR3 protein. Of 450,000 to 600,000 distinct CDR3 sequences in the sample, 39% were seen once. Turning to this clonotype: The antigen is undetermined.

Newly diagnosed, the hyperthyroidism patients had under 2 months' duration and were aged 18 to 65. The authors diagnosed from clinical symptoms, serum thyroxine, TRAb, thyroid ultrasound and orbital computed tomography. This CDR3 has 15 residues. Germline V lookup: CDR1 SNHLY, CDR2 FYNNEI. Trimming pared 5 bases from V and 5 bases from J, leaving 16 bases between. Findings of the study overall: Ophthalmopathy and stable hyperthyroidism were discriminated by a 13-signature model, with about 90% sensitivity and 80% to 84% specificity.

The chain employs TRBV2 and TRBJ1-3; D is perhaps TRBD1 (6 bases). The sample was peripheral blood or thyroid tissue (not recorded which). This receptor was taken from an adult man with Graves' hyperthyroidism. The CDR3 reads CASSLIPGGRNTIYF. DNA of the CDR3: TGTGCCAGCAGTTTGATACCCGGGGGCCGAAACACCATATATTTT.